Below are 5 T cell receptor beta chains sequenced from a single sample in a study of technical replicates of blood from several donors. Assay: immunoSEQ multiplex PCR; the TCRdb copy retains only in-frame clones and omits some. This table holds approximately 59,000 clones, approximately 84% found once. Sequenced sample: PBMCs. These receptor sequences come from a human donor in good health. Some clones in this sample may be carry-over from other donors' samples.

The V call is TRBV5-4, the J call TRBJ2-3, with 14 bases that match TRBD2. The germline V gene has CDR1 SGHNT and CDR2 YYREEE (reference sequence). Trimming removed 4 bases from V and 11 bases from J; junction bases left unmatched: 9. The CDR3 has 15 residues. The CDR3 sequence: CASSVGLAGDLGQYF. The CDR3, as DNA: TGTGCCAGCAGCGTGGGACTAGCGGGGGACCTAGGGCAGTATTTT.

V and J are TRBV7-9 and TRBJ2-3; possible D gene TRBD1, 5 bases. The CDR3 spans 15 residues. Germline loops: CDR1 SEHNR, CDR2 FQNEAQ (reference sequence). The ends were cut back, 2 bases at V and 5 bases at J, with 14 bases in the middle. The CDR3 here is CASSLQGPTGDTQYF. CDR3 in DNA: TGTGCCAGCAGCTTACAGGGTCCTACTGGAGATACGCAGTATTTT.

The chain couples TRBV2 to TRBJ2-5; 14 bases are shared with TRBD2. CDR3 length equals 15 residues. Losses at the gene ends were 4 bases for V and 7 bases for J; bases not matched to a gene: 5. CDR1 and CDR2 (germline): SNHLY, FYNNEI. The CDR3 region has the DNA TGTGCCAGCAGTGGACTAGCGGGGGGGCTTAGGACCCAGTACTTC. Its translation is CASSGLAGGLRTQYF.

J is TRBJ2-6 and V is TRBV4-3; D possibly corresponds to TRBD1 (6 bases). Germline V gene data show CDR1 as LGHNA and CDR2 as YSLEER. Trimming pared 8 bases from V and 1 base from J, leaving 12 bases between. This CDR3 is built from 15 residues. CDR3 sequence (DNA): TGCGCCAGCGGGATTCAGGGGTCTGGGGCCAACGTCCTGACTTTC. This sequence encodes CASGIQGSGANVLTF.

This chain connects TRBV9 to TRBJ2-3, with D possibly being TRBD2 (6 bases). The V gene's germline CDR1 is SGDLS and CDR2 YYNGEE. Trimming stripped 0 bases from V and 9 bases from J, with 8 bases between. This CDR3 spans 12 amino acids. The CDR3: CASSVGRGTQYF. The CDR3 DNA reads TGTGCCAGCAGCGTAGGCCGGGGGACGCAGTATTTT.